This TCR beta chain stems from a study of STAT3 mutations in large granular lymphocyte leukemia. At the level of the study: More than half of T-LGLL patients received immunosuppressive therapy. Study-level points and caveats: At least one immunodominant TCR beta clonotype appeared in every T-cell large granular lymphocyte leukemia patient.

Libraries were prepared by immunoSEQ multiplex PCR; TCRdb keeps only in-frame clonotypes and omits some of them. Here the sample spans roughly 31,000 clones, around 80% being singletons. As to this clone: Its antigen is not identified.

The CDR3 totals 16 residues. V was trimmed by 2 bases and J by 3 bases, leaving 16 bases between them. Germline-derived CDR1 and CDR2 are MGHDK and SYGVNS. The receptor was isolated from a woman in her fifties or sixties with T-cell large granular lymphocyte leukemia. Some clones in this sample may be carry-over from other donors' samples. The genes are TRBV25-1 and TRBJ1-1; unclear D gene. Sequenced sample: peripheral blood mononuclear cells. The CDR3: CASSEGPGRRDTEAFF. Written as DNA, the CDR3 is TGTGCCAGCAGTGAAGGCCCGGGTCGAAGGGACACTGAAGCTTTCTTT.